Below, 26 T cell receptor beta chains from the same sample are listed, as sequenced in a study of blood T cell repertoires in COVID-19. This table comes from immunoSEQ multiplex PCR, and its TCRdb copy is limited to in-frame clones, with some not included. Of roughly 160,000 clones listed, 85% are singletons. The specimen sequenced was peripheral blood. These TCRs come from a woman of 80 years or more with COVID-19, enrolled during active disease.

This clone has just a few counts. The CDR3 region has the DNA TGCGCCAGCAGCTTGAGGGGCCAGGACTACAATGAGCAGTTCTTC. Translated, it gives CASSLRGQDYNEQFF. The gene calls are TRBV5-1 and TRBJ2-1, with D maybe TRBD1 (5 bases). V shed 1 base and J shed 3 bases, with 11 bases lying between them. Looked up from germline, CDR1 is SGHRS and CDR2 is YFSETQ. The CDR3 runs to 15 residues.

The chain couples TRBV6-5 to TRBJ2-1; the D gene is possibly TRBD2 (5 bases). The V gene's germline CDR1 is MNHEY and CDR2 SVGAGI. The germline V and J ends were trimmed by 8 bases and 0 bases, with 14 bases remaining between them. This CDR3 spans 15 amino acids. CDR3 residues: CASSKSGSSYNEQFF. In DNA form, the CDR3 reads TGTGCCAGCTCCAAAAGCGGAAGCTCCTACAATGAGCAGTTCTTC.

V is TRBV6-5 and J is TRBJ2-7; a weak D match, TRBD2 (5 bases). V lost 7 bases and J lost 2, with 9 bases in between. Germline CDR1 is MNHEY and CDR2 is SVGAGI. The CDR3 runs 12 residues. The CDR3 DNA reads TGTGCCAGCAATCGAGGGACCTACGAGCAGTACTTC. Its protein product is CASNRGTYEQYF.

The chain has TRBV5-4 and TRBJ2-7, with TRBD2 matching 7 bases. In germline, CDR1 is SGHNT, CDR2 YYREEE (reference sequence). The trim removed 4 bases at V and 0 bases at J, leaving 4 bases unmatched. There are 14 residues in the CDR3. CDR3 residues: CASSVLADSYEQYF. CDR3 nucleotides: TGTGCCAGCAGCGTCCTAGCGGACTCCTACGAGCAGTACTTC.

In regard to this clone: Other nucleotide sequences in the sample specify the same CDR3. The V gene is TRBV6-5, the J gene TRBJ1-2; tentative D call: TRBD1 (6 bases). Trimming stripped 9 bases from V and 4 bases from J, with 12 bases between. From germline, CDR1 is MNHEY and CDR2 SVGAGI. The CDR3 length is 12 residues. The DNA for the CDR3 is TGTGCCAGTCGTGACAGGCCCTATGGCTACACCTTC. Protein sequence: CASRDRPYGYTF.

The chain couples TRBV9 to TRBJ2-2, with D perhaps matching TRBD1 (6 bases). The CDR3 loop spans 15 amino acids. CDR1 SGDLS and CDR2 YYNGEE come from the germline V gene. Trimming shortened V by 4 bases and J by 1 base, and 11 bases separated the two germline ends. The chain's CDR3 is CASSLDRLNTGELFF. CDR3 coding DNA: TGTGCCAGCAGCTTGGACAGATTGAACACCGGGGAGCTGTTTTTT.

Details on this clone: The same CDR3 arises from other DNA sequences in this sample as well. The chain recombines TRBV9 with TRBJ2-5, with a weak D call TRBD2 (6 bases). The V gene lost 0 bases and the J gene lost 2 bases, with 11 bases spanning the gap. In germline, CDR1 is SGDLS, CDR2 YYNGEE. This CDR3 comprises 15 residues. CDR3 region: CASSVGLGGQETQYF. CDR3 bases: TGTGCCAGCAGCGTAGGTTTGGGGGGTCAAGAGACCCAGTACTTC.

V and J are TRBV19 and TRBJ1-2; 9 bases match TRBD1. Germline assignment: CDR1 LNHDA and CDR2 SQIVND (reference sequence). This CDR3 is built from 14 residues. Trimming took 10 bases from V and 2 from J; bases not matched to a gene: 8. CDR3 in amino acids: CATQPGTGNYGYTF. In DNA, the CDR3 is TGTGCCACTCAACCGGGGACAGGGAACTATGGCTACACCTTC. Full variable domain (rest looked up from reference TRBV19 and TRBJ1-2): DGGITQSPKYLFRKEGQNVTLSCEQNLNHDAMYWYRQDPGQGLRLIYYSQIVNDFQKGDIAEGYSVSREKKESFPLTVTSAQKNPTAFYLCATQPGTGNYGYTFGSGTRLTVV.

V gene TRBV28 combines with J gene TRBJ1-1; D possibly corresponds to TRBD1 (5 bases). This CDR3 contains 11 residues. V lost 9 bases, J lost 5 bases, and 10 bases lay in between. Per germline, CDR1 MDHEN and CDR2 SYDVKM. CDR3: CASKRGTEAFF. The CDR3 DNA sequence: TGTGCCAGTAAAAGGGGAACTGAAGCTTTCTTT.

The chain combines TRBV4-1 with TRBJ2-5, with a weak D call TRBD1 (6 bases). Germline values: CDR1 MGHRA, CDR2 YSYEKL. The CDR3 length is 15 residues. Trimming left V 1 base short and J 1 base short, with 10 bases between. The CDR3 here is CASSQVGAGQETQYF. The CDR3 coding sequence is TGCGCCAGCAGCCAAGTGGGGGCAGGCCAAGAGACCCAGTACTTC.

The CDR3 DNA follows: TGTGCCAGCAGAATAGAGGAAGGAAACACCATATATTTT. Amino acid sequence: CASRIEEGNTIYF. The rearrangement uses TRBV2 and TRBJ1-3; D unresolved. CDR3 length: 13 residues. Trimming stripped 6 bases from V and 4 bases from J, with 10 bases between. Germline CDR1 is SNHLY and CDR2 is FYNNEI.

The chain carries TRBV19 and TRBJ2-5; a possible D gene is TRBD1 (6 bases). The germline CDR1 and CDR2 sequences are LNHDA and SQIVND (reference sequence). Trimming took off 5 bases at V and 5 bases at J, with 12 bases between the two ends. This CDR3 is 13 amino acids long. This chain's CDR3 is CASSFTGRETQYF. CDR3 nucleotide sequence: TGTGCCAGTAGTTTTACAGGGCGGGAGACCCAGTACTTC. Full variable domain (missing parts from reference TRBV19 and TRBJ2-5): DGGITQSPKYLFRKEGQNVTLSCEQNLNHDAMYWYRQDPGQGLRLIYYSQIVNDFQKGDIAEGYSVSREKKESFPLTVTSAQKNPTAFYLCASSFTGRETQYFGPGTRLLVL.

V usage is TRBV5-6 and J usage is TRBJ1-2; tentative D call: TRBD1 (5 bases). Looked up from germline, CDR1 is SGHDT and CDR2 is YYEEEE. Trimming removed 0 bases at V and 8 bases at J, with 11 bases between. The CDR3 is 13 amino acids. CDR3 in amino acids: CASSLERGGGYTF. CDR3 sequence (DNA): TGTGCCAGCAGCTTGGAGAGGGGAGGGGGCTACACCTTC.

The CDR3 reads CASSPYRSLGYTF. The CDR3 DNA reads TGTGCCAGCAGCCCTTACAGGTCTCTTGGCTACACCTTC. The chain is built from TRBV3-1 (or the pseudogene TRBV3-2) and TRBJ1-2, with a weak D call TRBD1 (5 bases). The V end was cut by 4 bases, the J end by 7 bases, with 13 bases between. CDR3 length: 13 residues. Germline values: CDR1 LGHDT, CDR2 YNNKEL (reference sequence).

The sample holds a few counts of this clone. The chain links TRBV19 to TRBJ1-5; the match to TRBD1 covers 7 bases. Trimming removed 3 bases from V and 9 bases from J; junction bases left unmatched: 11. Per the germline V gene, CDR1 is LNHDA and CDR2 is SQIVND (reference sequence). The CDR3 sequence is 15 residues long. As DNA, the CDR3 is TGTGCCAGTAGTATTGCCAGGGGGGCCCGGGGGCCCCAGCATTTT. Its protein is CASSIARGARGPQHF. The variable domain in full, with the rest retrieved from reference TRBV19 and TRBJ1-5, is DGGITQSPKYLFRKEGQNVTLSCEQNLNHDAMYWYRQDPGQGLRLIYYSQIVNDFQKGDIAEGYSVSREKKESFPLTVTSAQKNPTAFYLCASSIARGARGPQHFGDGTRLSIL.

The chain combines TRBV5-4 with TRBJ2-3; possibly TRBD2 for D (6 bases). With 0 bases removed from V and 13 bases from J, the gap between germline ends came to 12 bases. This CDR3 comprises 12 residues. Germline V gives CDR1 SGHNT, CDR2 YYREEE (reference sequence). CDR3: CASSLESGEEYF. In DNA, the CDR3 is TGTGCCAGCAGCTTGGAATCGGGAGAGGAGTATTTT.

The gene calls are TRBV7-3 and TRBJ2-1; 7 nucleotides line up with TRBD1. The germline gives CDR1 SGHTA, CDR2 FQGTGA. The length of the CDR3 is 18 residues. Trimming at V came to 4 bases and at J to 5 bases, leaving 17 bases not matched to a gene. Written as DNA, the CDR3 is TGTGCCAGCAGCTCCGACCTCATAAGGGACAGAAAACACAATGAGCAGTTCTTC. Translating it yields CASSSDLIRDRKHNEQFF.

V is TRBV5-1 and J is TRBJ1-1; TRBD1 aligns across 7 bases. The CDR3 sequence is 15 residues long. Trimming cost V 1 base and J 1 base; bases outside gene matches: 4. Per germline, CDR1 SGHRS and CDR2 YFSETQ. The CDR3 protein is CASSLWGQRNTEAFF. In DNA, the CDR3 is TGCGCCAGCAGCTTGTGGGGACAGAGGAACACTGAAGCTTTCTTT.

The chain recombines TRBV4-1 with TRBJ2-3, with 8 bases lining up with TRBD2. Per germline, CDR1 MGHRA and CDR2 YSYEKL. The CDR3 runs to 16 residues. V lost 2 bases and J lost 1; bases outside the gene matches: 5. CDR3 region: CASSQQLAVRTDTQYF. The CDR3, as DNA: TGCGCCAGCAGCCAACAACTAGCGGTTCGCACAGATACGCAGTATTTT.

This clone was counted only a few times. The chain is built from TRBV5-1 and TRBJ1-4, with 8 bases aligning to TRBD1. Germline CDR1 reads SGHRS; CDR2 reads YFSETQ. V was clipped by 6 bases and J by 4 bases; unmatched bases: 11. The CDR3 sequence is 16 residues long. The CDR3 DNA follows: TGCGCCAGCACCTCGGGGGATACAGGGGGTAATGAAAAACTGTTTTTT. Translating gives CASTSGDTGGNEKLFF.

This rearrangement joins TRBV5-1 to TRBJ2-5, with 11 bases identical to TRBD1. The CDR3 sequence is 14 residues long. Germline CDR1 is SGHRS and CDR2 is YFSETQ. The trim removed 4 bases at V and 3 bases at J, leaving 2 bases unmatched. Here the CDR3 DNA reads TGCGCCAGCAGCCGGGGACAGGGGGAAGAGACCCAGTACTTC. This sequence encodes CASSRGQGEETQYF. The entire variable domain, with the rest obtained from reference TRBV5-1 and TRBJ2-5, is as follows: KAGVTQTPRYLIKTRGQQVTLSCSPISGHRSVSWYQQTPGQGLQFLFEYFSETQRNKGNFPGRFSGRQFSNSRSEMNVSTLELGDSALYLCASSRGQGEETQYFGPGTRLLVL.

This chain uses TRBV6-6 with TRBJ2-2; TRBD1 matches at 8 bases. V lost 6 bases, J lost 5 bases, and 11 bases stayed unmatched. Germline CDR1 is MNHNY and CDR2 is SVGAGI (reference sequence). The CDR3 contains 16 residues. The CDR3 bases are TGTGCCAGCAGCCGCGGACAGGGCGGGTTTACCGGGGAGCTGTTTTTT. As protein: CASSRGQGGFTGELFF.

The chain joins TRBV16 to TRBJ1-2; no reliable D call. The V end lost 3 bases, the J end lost 4 bases, and 12 bases lay between the germline ends. Per germline, CDR1 KGHSY and CDR2 FQNENV. The CDR3 length is 14 residues. The CDR3 DNA reads TGTGCCAGCAGCCACCCTACAGACGGCTATGGCTACACCTTC. This gives the protein CASSHPTDGYGYTF.

This clone has more than one count but fewer than ten. The V and J genes are TRBV5-5 and TRBJ1-2; D is unclear. The CDR3 totals 13 residues. The germline V and J ends were trimmed by 4 bases and 2 bases, with 9 bases remaining between them. Germline CDR1 reads SGHKS; CDR2 reads YYEKEE (reference sequence). This CDR3 reads CASSPEVNYGYTF. The DNA for the CDR3 is TGTGCCAGCAGCCCGGAGGTCAACTATGGCTACACCTTC.

The V and J genes are TRBV2 and TRBJ1-4, with TRBD1 matching 7 bases. Trimming took 7 bases from V and 1 from J; bases not matched to a gene: 3. The CDR3 extends over 14 amino acids. CDR1 and CDR2 from the germline V gene are SNHLY and FYNNEI. The CDR3 nucleotides are TGTGCCAGCATCCGGGACAGAACTAATGAAAAACTGTTTTTT. It translates to CASIRDRTNEKLFF.

The chain links TRBV5-1 to TRBJ2-7; maybe TRBD2 (6 bases). V was cut by 0 bases and J by 2 bases, with 9 bases left in between. CDR3 length: 14 amino acids. Looked up from germline, CDR1 is SGHRS and CDR2 is YFSETQ. DNA of the CDR3: TGCGCCAGCAGCTTGGAGGGAGGCCCCTACGAGCAGTACTTC. Protein sequence: CASSLEGGPYEQYF.